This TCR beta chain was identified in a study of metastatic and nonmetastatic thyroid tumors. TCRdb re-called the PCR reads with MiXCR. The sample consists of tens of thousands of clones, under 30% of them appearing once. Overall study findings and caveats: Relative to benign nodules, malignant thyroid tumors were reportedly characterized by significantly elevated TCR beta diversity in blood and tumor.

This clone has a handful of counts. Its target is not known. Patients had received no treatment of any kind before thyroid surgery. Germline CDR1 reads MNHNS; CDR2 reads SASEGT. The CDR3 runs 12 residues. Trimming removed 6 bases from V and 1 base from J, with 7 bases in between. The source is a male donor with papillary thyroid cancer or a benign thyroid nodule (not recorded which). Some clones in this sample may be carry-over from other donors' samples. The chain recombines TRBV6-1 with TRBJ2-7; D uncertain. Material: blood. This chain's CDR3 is CASRTSSYEQYF. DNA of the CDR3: TGTGCCAGCAGGACTTCTTCCTACGAGCAGTACTTC.